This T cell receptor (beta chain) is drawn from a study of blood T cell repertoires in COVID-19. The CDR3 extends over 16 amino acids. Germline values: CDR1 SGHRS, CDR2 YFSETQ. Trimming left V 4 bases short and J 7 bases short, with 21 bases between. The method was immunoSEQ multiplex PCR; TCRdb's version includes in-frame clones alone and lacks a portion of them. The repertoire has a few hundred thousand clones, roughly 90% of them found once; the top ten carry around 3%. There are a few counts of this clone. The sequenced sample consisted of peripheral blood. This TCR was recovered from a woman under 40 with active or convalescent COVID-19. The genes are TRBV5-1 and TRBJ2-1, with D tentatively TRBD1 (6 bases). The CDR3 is CASSLGQTQQGNEQFF. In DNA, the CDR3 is TGCGCCAGCAGCCTCGGACAGACCCAGCAGGGGAATGAGCAGTTCTTC. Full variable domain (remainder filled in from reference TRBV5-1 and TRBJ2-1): KAGVTQTPRYLIKTRGQQVTLSCSPISGHRSVSWYQQTPGQGLQFLFEYFSETQRNKGNFPGRFSGRQFSNSRSEMNVSTLELGDSALYLCASSLGQTQQGNEQFFGPGTRLTVL.